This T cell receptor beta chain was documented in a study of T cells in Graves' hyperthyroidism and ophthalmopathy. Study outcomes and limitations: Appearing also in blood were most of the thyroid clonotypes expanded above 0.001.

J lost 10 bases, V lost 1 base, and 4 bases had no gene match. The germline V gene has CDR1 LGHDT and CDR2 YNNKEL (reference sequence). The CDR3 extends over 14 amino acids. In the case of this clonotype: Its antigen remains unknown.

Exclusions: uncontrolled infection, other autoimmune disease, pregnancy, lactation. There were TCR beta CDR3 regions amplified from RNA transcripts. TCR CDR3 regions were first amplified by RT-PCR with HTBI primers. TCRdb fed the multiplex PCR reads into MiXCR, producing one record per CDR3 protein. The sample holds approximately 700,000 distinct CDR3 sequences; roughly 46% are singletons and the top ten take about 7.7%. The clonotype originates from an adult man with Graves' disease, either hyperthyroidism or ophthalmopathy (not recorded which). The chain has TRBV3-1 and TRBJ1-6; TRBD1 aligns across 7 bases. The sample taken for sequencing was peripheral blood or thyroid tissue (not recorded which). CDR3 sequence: CASSQAGGTSPLHF. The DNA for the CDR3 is TGTGCCAGCAGCCAAGCAGGGGGAACATCACCCCTCCACTTT.